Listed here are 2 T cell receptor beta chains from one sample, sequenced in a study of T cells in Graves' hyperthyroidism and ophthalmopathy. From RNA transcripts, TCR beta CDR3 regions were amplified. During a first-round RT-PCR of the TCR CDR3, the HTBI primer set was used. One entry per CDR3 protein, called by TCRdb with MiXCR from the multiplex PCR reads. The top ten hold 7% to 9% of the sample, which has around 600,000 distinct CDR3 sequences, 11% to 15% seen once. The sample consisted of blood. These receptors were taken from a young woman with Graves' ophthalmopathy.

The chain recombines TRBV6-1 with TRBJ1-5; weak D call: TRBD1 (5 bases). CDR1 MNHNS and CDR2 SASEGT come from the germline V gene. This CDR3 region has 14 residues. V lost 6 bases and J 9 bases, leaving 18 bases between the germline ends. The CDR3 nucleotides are TGTGCCAGCAGACCACAGGCCCGGGGTCGGCCCCAGCATTTT. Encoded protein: CASRPQARGRPQHF.

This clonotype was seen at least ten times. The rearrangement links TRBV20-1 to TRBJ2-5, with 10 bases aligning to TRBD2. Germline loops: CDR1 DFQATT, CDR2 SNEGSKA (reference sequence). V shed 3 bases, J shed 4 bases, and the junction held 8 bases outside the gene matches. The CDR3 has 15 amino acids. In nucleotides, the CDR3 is TGCAGTGCTAGCCTAGCGGGAGTTACGAGAGAGACCCAGTACTTC. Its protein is CSASLAGVTRETQYF.